This TCR beta chain is drawn from a study of control samples from healthy donors and cancer patients. Trimming took off 4 bases at V and 5 bases at J, with 12 bases between the two ends. CDR3 size: 15 residues. Germline CDR1 and CDR2: MNHEY and SVGEGT. The method was immunoSEQ multiplex PCR; TCRdb's version includes in-frame clones alone and lacks a portion of them. The repertoire holds tens of thousands of clones, more than 80% seen once, with 2.9% in the top ten. The chain couples TRBV6-2 or TRBV6-3 to TRBJ1-6; D is undetermined. The origin of this receptor is a woman aged 45-59 years with lung cancer. The sample comprised PBMCs. The chain's CDR3 is CASSSSHLDNSPLHF. The CDR3 nucleotides read TGTGCCAGCAGTTCCTCTCATCTGGATAATTCACCCCTCCACTTT.